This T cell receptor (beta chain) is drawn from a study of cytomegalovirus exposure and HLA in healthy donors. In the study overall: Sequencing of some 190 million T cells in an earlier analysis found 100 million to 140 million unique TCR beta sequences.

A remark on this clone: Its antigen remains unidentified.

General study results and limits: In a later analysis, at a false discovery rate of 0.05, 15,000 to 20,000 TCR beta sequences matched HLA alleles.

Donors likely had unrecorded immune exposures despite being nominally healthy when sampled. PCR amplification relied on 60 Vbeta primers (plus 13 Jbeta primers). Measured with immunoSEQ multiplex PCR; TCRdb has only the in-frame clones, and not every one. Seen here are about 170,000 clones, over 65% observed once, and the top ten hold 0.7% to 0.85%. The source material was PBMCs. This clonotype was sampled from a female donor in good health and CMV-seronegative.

The CDR3 DNA is TGTGCCAGCAGCCAACCCCCGGGGGGTGCTACTGAGTATAGCAATCAGCCCCAGCATTTT. Translation: CASSQPPGGATEYSNQPQHF. The J gene is TRBJ1-5, the V gene TRBV28; D may be TRBD1 (5 bases). V lost 6 bases and J lost 0, with 27 bases in between. Per germline, CDR1 MDHEN and CDR2 SYDVKM. The CDR3 runs 20 residues. The entire variable domain, with the rest obtained from reference TRBV28 and TRBJ1-5, is as follows: DVKVTQSSRYLVKRTGEKVFLECVQDMDHENMFWYRQDPGLGLRLIYFSYDVKMKEKGDIPEGYSVSREKKERFSLILESASTNQTSMYLCASSQPPGGATEYSNQPQHFGDGTRLSIL.